The entry that follows covers one T cell receptor (beta chain) sequence. Only a few counts were recorded for this clone. It has no known antigen specificity. No much larger clonotype is one base removed from it; base qualities were not supplied. These data originate in a study of cytomegalovirus exposure and HLA in healthy donors (dated by TCRdb to 2017 to 2019). With regard to the full study: An earlier analysis of some 500 of the donors reported 250 to 300 Gb of sequence data and some 120 million unique TCR beta sequences from 150 million to 200 million T cells. Around 300 gigabases of sequencing data and roughly 90 million unique TCR sequences were included in an early release covering around 650 HLA-typed donors. Of the approximately 400 genotyped donors, approximately 83% fell in the genetic ancestry cluster associated with self-reported Caucasian donors. The study aimed to test whether cataloging public T cell receptors could reveal signatures of past pathogen exposure. The study profiled the T cell repertoires of around 700 subjects by immunosequencing and related them to cytomegalovirus serostatus. In addition to the first cohort of 666 subjects, a separate validation cohort of approximately 130 different subjects was used. The study combined high-throughput TCR immunosequencing, statistical association of individual TCRs with disease status, and machine learning to predict cytomegalovirus infection status. In a later analysis, previously published TCR beta repertoires from several hundred donors were re-analyzed and high-resolution HLA genotyping was added so that TCR occurrence patterns could be studied. Rather than using new phenotypic data, the later analysis identified candidate immune exposures from TCR beta sequences and from how often those sequences occurred across donors. An earlier analysis of about 600 of the donors used high-throughput TCR beta sequencing to judge whether each TCR beta V gene segment behaved as functional or pseudogenic. Alongside the repertoire data, information on donor age, sex, ethnicity and CMV serostatus was compiled. A later genetic analysis took genome-wide SNP genotypes for 398 of the 666 donors and used that subset as a discovery cohort. Every repertoire in the discovery cohort had been generated on one and the same sequencing platform. HLA typing covered class I and class II loci at four-digit resolution. Typing coverage varied by locus: about 620-630 donors for A, B, C, DRB1 and DQB1; roughly 520 for DQA1; approximately 610 for DPA1; roughly 450 for DPB1. About five DR-DQ haplotypes were treated as single units for association and clustering because of strong linkage in the cohort. Among some 400 genotyped donors of the cohort, an average of approximately 240,000 unique TCR beta nucleotide sequences was sequenced per donor, of which 15% to 20% were non-productive.

In total, just over 650 healthy bone marrow donors made up the cohort. At the time of sampling, all cohort members were nominally healthy, though unrecorded immune exposures were likely present. The donor tested CMV seronegative, placing the donor among the approximately 360 seronegative members of the cohort. A peripheral blood sample was collected from each donor, and TCR beta sequencing was performed on peripheral blood mononuclear cells. Genomic DNA extraction from the blood cell samples was performed with the Qiagen DNeasy Blood Extraction Kit. The library came from the immunoSEQ multiplex PCR assay. The multiplex PCR relied on a mix of 60 forward primers for TCR Vbeta segments and 13 reverse primers for TCR Jbeta segments. Amplification of the CDR3 region of rearranged TCR beta genes was performed with a multiplex PCR assay on genomic DNA. The amplified TCR beta libraries were sequenced on the Illumina HiSeq System as 87-base-pair reads. The paper's data handling went like this. Across the 700 or so repertoires, a later analysis counted some 80 million unique TCR beta chains, 8.5 million to 12 million of which were shared by at least two donors. To remove PCR and sequencing errors, raw reads were error-corrected and collapsed into unique sequences using a nearest-neighbor algorithm that merged closely related sequences. V, D and J gene segments were assigned by aligning CDR3 sequences to IMGT reference sequences. For a sequence to be retained, a match of at least six nucleotides to both a V gene segment and a J gene segment was required. Rearrangements were classified as productive when the CDR3 lacked stop codons and remained in frame with V and J, and all other rearrangements were classified as non-productive. CDR3 was defined according to IMGT convention as the region running from the second conserved V-encoded cysteine to the conserved J-encoded phenylalanine. The earlier analysis of about 590 of the donors excluded sequences that lacked an unambiguous match to a single V gene segment. An earlier analysis of a few hundred of the donors called V segments functional above 56.7% productive rearrangements and segregating when the between-donor standard deviation exceeded 5%. A statistical classification framework was developed to diagnose cytomegalovirus status using the catalog of TCR beta chain sequences. A later analysis assigned V and J genes by comparing TCR nucleotide sequences with IMGT/GENE-DB human TR gene sequences. The TCRdist pipeline was used in a later analysis to assign CDR3 sequences and most-parsimonious VDJ recombination scenarios. In a later analysis, each TCR beta chain was defined by its CDR3 amino acid sequence together with its V-gene family, and reads lacking a unique V-gene family were excluded. To address suspected cross-contamination and a sequencing artifact, a later analysis removed several hundred highly shared, low-generation-probability nucleotide sequences. For each public chain, a later analysis derived a clonal expansion index from normalized ranks of inferred template counts within each repertoire. In a later analysis, generation probabilities were computed with a VDJ recombination model fitted to out-of-frame rearrangements, and the resulting probabilities were checked against IGoR. In a later analysis, hypergeometric tests were used to score TCR-TCR, TCR-HLA and TCR-CMV co-occurrence, with a repertoire-size bias correction applied to TCR pairs. A later analysis estimated false discovery rates by permuting HLA or CMV assignments 20 times. In a later analysis, co-occurring TCRs were grouped using DBSCAN, with TCRdist sequence similarity added in when clustering inside HLA-allele-positive subsets. Repertoires with fewer than 30,000 or more than 120,000 public chains were left out of co-occurrence clustering, as were five repertoires with anomalous nucleotide sharing. The table was pulled from immuneACCESS by TCRdb, which kept in-frame rearrangements only. Such tables lose some clones; where checked, under half of the loss comes from unresolved V genes, and the rest has no known cause. D and trimming were read from the DNA, whereas the V and J calls and clone size are those reported in that table. Within this sample are a few hundred thousand clones, with around 77% of them counted one time only. Of the sample, nearly 3% is held by the ten largest clones.

The CDR3 spans 15 residues, from the cysteine through the phenylalanine. Only CDR3 DNA is held: 45 bases, read in frame from base 1. At the junction V is shortened by 3 bases and J by 0 bases, with 9 bases in between. The germline V gene encodes CDR1 GTSNPN and CDR2 SVGIG (reference sequence). Paper-wide results and their limitations: Presence/absence analyses assumed roughly uniform sequencing depth across donors, an assumption that may not hold. Because the 87-base-pair reads could not distinguish some IMGT-functional V segments, including TRBV6-2 and TRBV6-3, those segments were excluded. The only immune exposure information available for the cohort was CMV serostatus. Because counts were too low, some 17 rarely observed V segments, including chromosome 9 orphons, were excluded from the earlier analysis of fewer than 650 of the donors. In the study, approximately 150 TCR beta chains were listed as associated with cytomegalovirus. A later analysis reported that several top co-occurrence clusters appeared linked to parvovirus B19, influenza, CMV and Epstein-Barr virus. A further reported finding was that TCR beta sequences accurately predicted the HLA-A and HLA-B alleles for most subjects in the first cohort. Most TCR sequences were seen in very few donors, while some public TCRs were found in many individuals. Correlated functional status among segregating V segments might be attributable to linkage disequilibrium, but an unknown experimental factor could not be ruled out. It was suggested by the authors that the approach could potentially be generalized to other disease states and immunological phenotypes. In both the original and validation cohorts, the classifier was reported to diagnose cytomegalovirus status with high specificity and sensitivity. This cohort had only TCR beta chains sequenced, and the lack of alpha or paired-chain data limited which features could be detected. A cluster of highly shared sequence variants was judged likely to represent a technical artifact of the sequencing pipeline. Broadly in line with IMGT annotations, most TCR beta V segments showed up in productive rearrangements about 87% or about 30% of the time in an earlier analysis of around 600 of the donors. An association between a missense DCLRE1C variant and V-gene and J-gene trimming of TCR beta chains was found in a later genetic analysis and replicated in an independent cohort. In a later analysis, most CMV-associated TCR beta chains were found to appear HLA-restricted, with HLA associations seemingly driven largely by CMV exposure. A later analysis associated some 17,000 TCR beta sequences with specific HLA alleles at a false discovery rate of 0.05. A later analysis found that HLA-associated TCR beta chains were more clonally expanded and had lower generation probabilities than equally common non-associated chains. A later genetic analysis reported fewer N-insertions in productive TCRs among donors in an Asian-associated ancestry cluster than the approximately 700-donor mean. In a later analysis, the rate of TCR association differed among HLA loci, with DRB1 alleles having the most associated TCRs and HLA-C alleles having the fewest. In vitro tests confirmed that a few of the cytomegalovirus-associated TCR beta chains recognize cytomegalovirus antigens. When HLA alleles, especially DR and DQ, strongly co-occurred, TCR associations were difficult to assign to individual alleles. Because HLA typing was unavailable for some donors at each locus, only the typed subset was used in association tests.

The clonotype originates from a woman between 25 and 40 years old in good health and CMV-seronegative. The V and J genes are TRBV30 and TRBJ2-6; a weak D assignment points to TRBD2 (6 bases agree). The sequenced material came from PBMCs. The nucleotide sequence is TGTGCCTGGAGGCGGGGCCGCTCTGGGGCCAACGTCCTGACTTTC. Its translation reads: CAWRRGRSGANVLTF.